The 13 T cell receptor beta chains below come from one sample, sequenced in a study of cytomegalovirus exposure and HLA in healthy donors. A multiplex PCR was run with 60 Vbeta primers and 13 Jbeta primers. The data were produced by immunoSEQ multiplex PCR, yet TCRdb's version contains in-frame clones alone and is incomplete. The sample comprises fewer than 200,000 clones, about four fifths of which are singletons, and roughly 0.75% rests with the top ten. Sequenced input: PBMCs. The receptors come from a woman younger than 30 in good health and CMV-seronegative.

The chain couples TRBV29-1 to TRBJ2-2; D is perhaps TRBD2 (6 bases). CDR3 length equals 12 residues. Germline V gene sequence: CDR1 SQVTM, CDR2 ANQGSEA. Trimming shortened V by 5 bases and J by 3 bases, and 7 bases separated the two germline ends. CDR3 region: CSVPGDTGELFF. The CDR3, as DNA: TGCAGCGTTCCGGGAGACACCGGGGAGCTGTTTTTT.

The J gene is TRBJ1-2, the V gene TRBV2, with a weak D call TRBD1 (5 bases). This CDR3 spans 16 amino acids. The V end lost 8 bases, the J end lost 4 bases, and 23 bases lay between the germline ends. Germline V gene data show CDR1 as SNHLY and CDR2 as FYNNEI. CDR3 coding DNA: TGTGCCAGCGGTGCCGAACTGAGCGGAGGGGCCTATGGCTACACCTTC. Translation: CASGAELSGGAYGYTF.

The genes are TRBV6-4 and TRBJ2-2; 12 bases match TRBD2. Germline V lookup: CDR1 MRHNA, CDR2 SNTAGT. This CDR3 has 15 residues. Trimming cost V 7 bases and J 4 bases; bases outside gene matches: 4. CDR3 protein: CASTLTSGSTGELFF. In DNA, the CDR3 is TGTGCCAGCACCCTGACTAGCGGGAGCACCGGGGAGCTGTTTTTT.

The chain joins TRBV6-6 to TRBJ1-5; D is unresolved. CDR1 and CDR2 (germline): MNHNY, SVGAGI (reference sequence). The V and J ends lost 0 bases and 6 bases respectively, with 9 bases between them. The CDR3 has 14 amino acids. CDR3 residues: CASSYSIDSQPQHF. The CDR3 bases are TGTGCCAGCAGTTACTCGATAGATTCTCAGCCCCAGCATTTT.

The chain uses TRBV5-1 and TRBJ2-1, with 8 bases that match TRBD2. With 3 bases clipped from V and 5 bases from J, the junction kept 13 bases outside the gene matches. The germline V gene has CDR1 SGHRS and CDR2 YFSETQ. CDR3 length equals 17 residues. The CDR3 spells CASSSVQRESGNNEQFF. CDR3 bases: TGCGCCAGCAGCTCCGTCCAGCGGGAGAGTGGGAACAATGAGCAGTTCTTC.

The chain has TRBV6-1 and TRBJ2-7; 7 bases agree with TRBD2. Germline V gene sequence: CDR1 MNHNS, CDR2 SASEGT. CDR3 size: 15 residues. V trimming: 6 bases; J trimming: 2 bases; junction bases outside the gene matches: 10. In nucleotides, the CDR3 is TGTGCCAGCAGCATCGTGGAGGCGGGGGCCTACGAGCAGTACTTC. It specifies CASSIVEAGAYEQYF.

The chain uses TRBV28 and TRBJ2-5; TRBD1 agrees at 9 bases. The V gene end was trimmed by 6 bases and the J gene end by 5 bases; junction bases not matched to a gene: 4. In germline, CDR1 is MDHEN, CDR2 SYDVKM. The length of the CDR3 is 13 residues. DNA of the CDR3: TGTGCCAGCAGCTCGACAGGGGGTGAGACCCAGTACTTC. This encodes CASSSTGGETQYF. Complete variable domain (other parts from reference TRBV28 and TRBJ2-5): DVKVTQSSRYLVKRTGEKVFLECVQDMDHENMFWYRQDPGLGLRLIYFSYDVKMKEKGDIPEGYSVSREKKERFSLILESASTNQTSMYLCASSSTGGETQYFGPGTRLLVL.

CDR3 nucleotide sequence: TGTGCCATCCCTCTTGGGGGACTAGTGAATACCGGGGAGCTGTTTTTT. Residues: CAIPLGGLVNTGELFF. This chain joins TRBV19 and TRBJ2-2, with 8 nucleotides matching TRBD2. The CDR3 contains 16 residues. CDR1 and CDR2 (germline): LNHDA, SQIVND (reference sequence). V was pared by 10 bases and J by 5 bases, with 15 bases of the junction left unmatched.

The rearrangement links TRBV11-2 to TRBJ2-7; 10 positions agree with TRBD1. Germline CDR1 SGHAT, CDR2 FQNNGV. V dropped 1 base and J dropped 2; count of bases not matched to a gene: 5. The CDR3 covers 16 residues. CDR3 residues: CASSLAIGTGAYEQYF. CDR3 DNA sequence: TGTGCCAGCAGCTTAGCAATCGGGACAGGGGCCTACGAGCAGTACTTC. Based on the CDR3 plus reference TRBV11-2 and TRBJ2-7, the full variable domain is EAGVAQSPRYKIIEKRQSVAFWCNPISGHATLYWYQQILGQGPKLLIQFQNNGVVDDSQLPKDRFSAERLKGVDSTLKIQPAKLEDSAVYLCASSLAIGTGAYEQYFGPGTRLTVT.

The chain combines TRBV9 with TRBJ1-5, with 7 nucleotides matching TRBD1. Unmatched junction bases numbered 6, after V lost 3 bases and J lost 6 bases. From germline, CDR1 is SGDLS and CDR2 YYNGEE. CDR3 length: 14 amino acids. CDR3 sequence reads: CASSASGGGQPQHF. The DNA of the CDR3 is TGTGCCAGCAGCGCATCAGGGGGAGGTCAGCCCCAGCATTTT.

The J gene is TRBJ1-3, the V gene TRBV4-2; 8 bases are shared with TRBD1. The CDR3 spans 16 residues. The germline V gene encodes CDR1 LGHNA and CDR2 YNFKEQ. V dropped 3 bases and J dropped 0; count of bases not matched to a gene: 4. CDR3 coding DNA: TGTGCCAGCAGCCACGGACAGGGATCCTCTGGAAACACCATATATTTT. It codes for CASSHGQGSSGNTIYF.

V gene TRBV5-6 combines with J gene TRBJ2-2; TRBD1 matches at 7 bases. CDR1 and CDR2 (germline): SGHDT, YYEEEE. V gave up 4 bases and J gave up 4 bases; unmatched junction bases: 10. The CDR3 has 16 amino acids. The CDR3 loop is CASSRPGQWGTGELFF. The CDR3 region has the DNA TGTGCCAGCAGCCGACCGGGACAGTGGGGCACCGGGGAGCTGTTTTTT.

The CDR3 nucleotides are TGTGCCAGCAGCTTGGGGGAGGGCTACACCTTC. Translating gives CASSLGEGYTF. This chain connects TRBV5-4 to TRBJ1-2; D remains unclear. CDR1 is SGHNT and CDR2 is YYREEE in the germline V gene (reference sequence). The length of the CDR3 is 11 residues. Trimming left V 0 bases short and J 8 bases short, with 5 bases between.